Listed below are T cell receptor beta chains from one sample, sequenced in a study of identical twins. Each CDR3 protein gets one entry after TCRdb re-called the 5' RACE reads with MiXCR. The sample gives 700,000 to 950,000 distinct CDR3 sequences, about 12% of which show up once; around 1.6% is in the top ten. The same sample was also used in a study of yellow fever vaccine responses in identical twins.

The specimen was PBMCs. The receptors come from a woman aged 18-35 years in good health. Each CDR3 is given with its conserved first and last residue. The order of the fields is V gene, D gene, J gene, clone size, CDR3 DNA, CDR3 protein. The D gene is left open where the match is weak. Rows may omit the clone size; those that give it use once, few, many or a size class.

V: TRBV2
D: TRBD2
J: TRBJ2-1
size: few
DNA: TGTGCCACCGGACTAGCGGGAGTATCTGAGCAGTTCTTC
CDR3: CATGLAGVSEQFF

V: TRBV20-1
D: .
J: TRBJ2-5
size: few
DNA: TGCAGTGCTAGTCTCAGGAGGGATACCCCGGAGACCCAGTACTTC
CDR3: CSASLRRDTPETQYF

V: TRBV12-3/TRBV12-4
D: TRBD2
J: TRBJ2-5
size: few
DNA: TGTGCCAGCAGTTGCCTTAGCGGGGGGGTGGAGACCCAGTACTTC
CDR3: CASSCLSGGVETQYF

V: TRBV11-1
D: .
J: TRBJ2-1
size: .
DNA: TGTGCCGGCTACTCCGTCTCGGCGCCAGGGACGTCGTCCTACAATGAGCAGTTCTTC
CDR3: CAGYSVSAPGTSSYNEQFF

V: TRBV4-1
D: TRBD1
J: TRBJ2-2
size: many
DNA: TGCGCCAGCAGCCACGGGGACAGGCGTCACTCGAACACCGGGGAGCTGTTTTTT
CDR3: CASSHGDRRHSNTGELFF

V: TRBV2
D: .
J: TRBJ2-7
size: .
DNA: TGTGCCAGCAACAGGGCAGGCCCCGTGGGCGAGCAGTACTTC
CDR3: CASNRAGPVGEQYF

V: TRBV10-3
D: .
J: TRBJ2-3
size: few
DNA: TGTGCCATCGGGACAAACCGAAGCACAGATACGCAGTATTTT
CDR3: CAIGTNRSTDTQYF

V: TRBV20-1
D: TRBD2
J: TRBJ2-3
size: few
DNA: TGCAGTGCTATGTGCGGGGGGCCCGGGGGGAGGGGCACAGATACGCAGTATTTT
CDR3: CSAMCGGPGGRGTDTQYF

V: TRBV11-2
D: .
J: TRBJ1-5
size: few
DNA: TGTGCCAGCAGCTTAGCGTATTCCCAGCCCCAGCATTTT
CDR3: CASSLAYSQPQHF

V: TRBV19
D: .
J: TRBJ2-1
size: .
DNA: TGTGCCAGTAGTCCTCGGGGGCGCGATGAGCAGTTCTTC
CDR3: CASSPRGRDEQFF

V: TRBV14
D: TRBD2
J: TRBJ2-1
size: .
DNA: TGTGCCAGCAGCACCCTAGCGGGGGGGCTCGATGAGCAGTTCTTC
CDR3: CASSTLAGGLDEQFF

V: TRBV20-1
D: .
J: TRBJ1-3
size: .
DNA: TGCAGTGCTAGAGAGGGGCCAGCATTAGGGATCTCTGGAAACACCATATATTTT
CDR3: CSAREGPALGISGNTIYF

V: TRBV5-1
D: .
J: TRBJ2-1
size: many
DNA: TGCGCCAGCAGCTTGTTCATTGGGAGGAGCTCCTACAATGAGCAGTTCTTC
CDR3: CASSLFIGRSSYNEQFF

V: TRBV6-1
D: .
J: TRBJ2-2
size: .
DNA: TGTGCCAGCAGAATGGACTTCGAGACCGGGGAGCTGTTTTTT
CDR3: CASRMDFETGELFF

V: TRBV25-1
D: .
J: TRBJ1-6
size: few
DNA: TGTGCCAGCAGTGAATCCGCAGGTGTTTCACCCCTCCACTTT
CDR3: CASSESAGVSPLHF

V: TRBV20-1
D: .
J: TRBJ2-7
size: .
DNA: TGCAGTGCTAGAGAGGCGTTTGGGCTATACGAGCAGTACTTC
CDR3: CSAREAFGLYEQYF

V: TRBV6-1
D: .
J: TRBJ2-1
size: .
DNA: TGTGCCAGCAGGAAGACCGGGACTTCCAATGAGCAGTTCTTC
CDR3: CASRKTGTSNEQFF

V: TRBV20-1
D: .
J: TRBJ2-6
size: many
DNA: TGCAGTGCTAGGGCCGGGGGCTGGGCCAACGTCCTGACTTTC
CDR3: CSARAGGWANVLTF

V: TRBV29-1
D: TRBD1
J: TRBJ2-3
size: few
DNA: TGCAGCGTTGAAGGCGGACCGGGACAGGGGTCCGAGCCGTATTTT
CDR3: CSVEGGPGQGSEPYF

V: TRBV10-3
D: TRBD2
J: TRBJ2-1
size: .
DNA: TGTGCCATCAGGGGGGGGACTAGCGGCCCCTACAATGAGCAGTTCTTC
CDR3: CAIRGGTSGPYNEQFF

V: TRBV7-8
D: TRBD1
J: TRBJ2-2
size: .
DNA: TGTGCCAGCAGCTTAATCGGGACAGGGGCAACCGGGGAGCTGTTTTTT
CDR3: CASSLIGTGATGELFF

V: TRBV2
D: TRBD1
J: TRBJ2-6
size: .
DNA: TGTGCCAGCAGCGATACAGGGGCAGGGGCCAACGTCCTGACTTTC
CDR3: CASSDTGAGANVLTF

V: TRBV3-1
D: .
J: TRBJ2-1
size: few
DNA: TGTGCCAGCAGCCGGGCTAGAGAGCAGTATGAGCAGTTCTTC
CDR3: CASSRAREQYEQFF

V: TRBV7-2
D: .
J: TRBJ2-7
size: .
DNA: TGTGCCAGCGGGAGAGGGGACTACGAGCAGTACTTC
CDR3: CASGRGDYEQYF

V: TRBV7-8
D: .
J: TRBJ1-1
size: .
DNA: TGTGCCAGCAGCTACCCGTGGGGGAGAACTGAAGCTTTCTTT
CDR3: CASSYPWGRTEAFF

V: TRBV6-5
D: TRBD1
J: TRBJ1-6
size: .
DNA: TGTGCCAGCAGTTACGCACAGGGGGCGCGGAATTCACCCCTCCACTTT
CDR3: CASSYAQGARNSPLHF

V: TRBV12-3/TRBV12-4
D: .
J: TRBJ2-7
size: many
DNA: TGTGCCAGTGGGACGATCTACGAGCAGTACTTC
CDR3: CASGTIYEQYF

V: TRBV11-2
D: .
J: TRBJ2-1
size: .
DNA: TGTGCCAGCAGGGTGGAGGGCCGGTCGGATGAGCAGTTCTTC
CDR3: CASRVEGRSDEQFF

V: TRBV7-3
D: .
J: TRBJ2-1
size: few
DNA: TGTGCCAGCAGCCGTACCGGGAACTCCTACAATGAGCAGTTCTTC
CDR3: CASSRTGNSYNEQFF

V: TRBV6-5
D: TRBD1
J: TRBJ1-4
size: few
DNA: TGTGCCAGCAGTTCGACAGGGGCGGCTGGTGAAAAACTGTTTTTT
CDR3: CASSSTGAAGEKLFF

V: TRBV6-1
D: .
J: TRBJ2-1
size: many
DNA: TGTGCCAGCGGAGCGGGTCCGATTAATGAGCAGTTCTTC
CDR3: CASGAGPINEQFF

V: TRBV7-2
D: .
J: TRBJ1-5
size: few
DNA: TGTGCCAGCAGCCTGATCAGTATCGATCAGCCCCAGCATTTT
CDR3: CASSLISIDQPQHF